Described below is a single T cell receptor beta chain sequence and its context. Its antigen is still unknown. This sample is drawn from a study of CD8 T cells in ankylosing spondylitis. General study findings and limits: Seemingly characteristic of ankylosing spondylitis blood was a TCR beta motif consisting of fewer than 10 highly homologous variants.

The germline gives CDR1 SGDLS, CDR2 YYNGEE. With 0 bases clipped from V and 6 bases from J, the junction kept 8 bases outside the gene matches. This CDR3 spans 16 amino acids. MiXCR, applied by TCRdb to the 5' RACE reads, yields one record per CDR3 protein. The sample holds hundreds of thousands of distinct CDR3 sequences, 12% seen once. The chain joins TRBV9 to TRBJ2-3; 9 nucleotides align to TRBD2. Sequences were obtained from blood, either unsorted or a sorted T cell fraction (not recorded which). This clonotype was sampled from a male donor with ankylosing spondylitis. CDR3 sequence: CASSVAFAGGLDTQYF. DNA for the CDR3: TGTGCCAGCAGCGTAGCTTTTGCGGGAGGGCTGGATACGCAGTATTTT.